This T cell receptor beta chain was sequenced for a study of CD8+ T cells in alopecia areata. Across the study: It was oral tofacitinib, at 5 to 10 mg twice daily, that treated patients received. The protocol delivered tofacitinib for 6 to 18 months, then withdrew it for 6 months. Findings and caveats of the study: Lesional scalp exceeded normal scalp in clonality, especially in alopecia totalis/universalis.

Germline CDR1 is GTSNPN and CDR2 is SVGIG (reference sequence). The V and J ends lost 1 base and 2 bases, in that order; junction bases with no gene match: 4. There are 15 residues in the CDR3. Worth noting for this clone: Its target is unknown.

The investigators collected lesional scalp punch biopsies and peripheral blood from alopecia areata patients. Reverse transcription of extracted RNA yielded cDNA, which provided the sequencing template. The assay was immunoSEQ multiplex PCR, and TCRdb's table has in-frame clones only and misses some. Of 170,000 or so clones listed, around 63% were seen once; the top ten hold under 2%. The sample consisted of CD4+ T cells sorted from blood, taken at week 0. The receptor's source is a human donor with alopecia areata. The gene calls are TRBV30 and TRBJ2-3; 9 bases are shared with TRBD1. Here the CDR3 reads CAWSGGTGNTDTQYF. The DNA of the CDR3 is TGTGCCTGGAGTGGCGGGACAGGGAACACAGATACGCAGTATTTT.